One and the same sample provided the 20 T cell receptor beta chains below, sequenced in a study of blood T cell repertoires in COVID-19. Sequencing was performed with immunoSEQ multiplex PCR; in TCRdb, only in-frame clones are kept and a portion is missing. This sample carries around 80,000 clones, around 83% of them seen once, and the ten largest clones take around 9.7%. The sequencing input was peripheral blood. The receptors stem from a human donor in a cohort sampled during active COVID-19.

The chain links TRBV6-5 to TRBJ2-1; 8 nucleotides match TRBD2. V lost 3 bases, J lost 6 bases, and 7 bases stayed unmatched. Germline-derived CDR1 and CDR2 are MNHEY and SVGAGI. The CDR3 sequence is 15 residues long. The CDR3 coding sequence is TGTGCCAGCAGTTATGAGCGGGAGTGGGGCAATGAGCAGTTCTTC. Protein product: CASSYEREWGNEQFF.

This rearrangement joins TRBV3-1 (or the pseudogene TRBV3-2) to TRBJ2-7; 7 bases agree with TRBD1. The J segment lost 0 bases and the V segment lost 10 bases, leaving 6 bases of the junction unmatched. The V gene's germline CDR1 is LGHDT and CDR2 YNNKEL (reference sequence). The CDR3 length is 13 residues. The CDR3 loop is CATQDRFSYEQYF. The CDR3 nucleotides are TGTGCCACCCAGGACAGGTTCTCCTACGAGCAGTACTTC.

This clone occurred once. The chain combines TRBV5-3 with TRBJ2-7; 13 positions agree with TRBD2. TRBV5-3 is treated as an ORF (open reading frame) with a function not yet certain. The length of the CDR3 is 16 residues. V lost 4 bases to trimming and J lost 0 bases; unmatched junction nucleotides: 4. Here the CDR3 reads CARSTGLAGTSYEQYF. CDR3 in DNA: TGTGCCAGAAGCACGGGACTAGCGGGGACCTCCTACGAGCAGTACTTC.

CDR3 residues: CASSLTESGTEAFF. The CDR3 DNA reads as TGTGCCAGCAGCCTAACCGAGAGCGGGACTGAAGCTTTCTTT. V and J are TRBV6-5 and TRBJ1-1; D not certain. Looked up from germline, CDR1 is MNHEY and CDR2 is SVGAGI. This CDR3 spans 14 amino acids. Deletions cut 6 bases from V and 5 bases from J, with 16 bases between.

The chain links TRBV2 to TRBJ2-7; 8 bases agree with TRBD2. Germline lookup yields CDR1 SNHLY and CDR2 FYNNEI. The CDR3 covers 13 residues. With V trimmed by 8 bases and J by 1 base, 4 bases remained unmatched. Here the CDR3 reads CASRGGQSYEQYF. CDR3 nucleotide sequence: TGTGCCAGCCGGGGGGGACAATCCTACGAGCAGTACTTC.

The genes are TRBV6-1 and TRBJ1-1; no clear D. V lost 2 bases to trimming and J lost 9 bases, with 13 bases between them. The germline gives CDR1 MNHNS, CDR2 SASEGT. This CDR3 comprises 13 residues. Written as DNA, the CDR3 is TGTGCCAGCAGTGAAAAGGACGGGATTAAAGCTTTCTTT. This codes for CASSEKDGIKAFF.

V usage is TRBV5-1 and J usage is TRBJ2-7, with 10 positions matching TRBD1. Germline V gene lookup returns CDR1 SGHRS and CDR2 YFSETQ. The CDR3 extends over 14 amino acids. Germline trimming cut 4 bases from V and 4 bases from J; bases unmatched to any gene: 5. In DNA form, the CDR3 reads TGCGCCAGCAGCGTGGGACAGGGGAGGTACGAGCAGTACTTC. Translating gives CASSVGQGRYEQYF.

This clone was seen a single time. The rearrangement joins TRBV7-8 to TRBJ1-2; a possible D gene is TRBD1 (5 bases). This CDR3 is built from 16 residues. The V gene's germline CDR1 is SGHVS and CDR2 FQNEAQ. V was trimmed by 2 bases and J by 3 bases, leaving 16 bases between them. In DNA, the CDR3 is TGTGCCAGCAGCTTACGGCTGCAGGGTGTGCACTATGGCTACACCTTC. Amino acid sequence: CASSLRLQGVHYGYTF. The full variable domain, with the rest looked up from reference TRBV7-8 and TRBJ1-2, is GAGVSQSPRYKVAKRGQDVALRCDPISGHVSLFWYQQALGQGPEFLTYFQNEAQLDKSGLPSDRFFAERPEGSVSTLKIQRTQQEDSAVYLCASSLRLQGVHYGYTFGSGTRLTVV.

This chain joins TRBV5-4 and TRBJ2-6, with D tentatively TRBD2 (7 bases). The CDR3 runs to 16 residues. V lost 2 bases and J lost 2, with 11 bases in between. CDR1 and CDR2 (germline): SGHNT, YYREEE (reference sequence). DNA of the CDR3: TGTGCCAGCAGCTTCCCGGGGGGCCCTGGGGCCAACGTCCTGACTTTC. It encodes CASSFPGGPGANVLTF. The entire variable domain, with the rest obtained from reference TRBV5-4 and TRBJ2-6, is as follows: ETGVTQSPTHLIKTRGQQVTLRCSSQSGHNTVSWYQQALGQGPQFIFQYYREEENGRGNFPPRFSGLQFPNYSSELNVNALELDDSALYLCASSFPGGPGANVLTFGAGSRLTVL.

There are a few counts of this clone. CDR3 DNA: TGCAGGGGGGGAGCGGGTGAAAAACTGTTTTTT. Protein sequence: CRGGAGEKLFF. The chain combines TRBV20-1 with TRBJ1-4; D might be TRBD1 (5 bases). Germline loops: CDR1 DFQATT, CDR2 SNEGSKA (reference sequence). This CDR3 comprises 11 residues.

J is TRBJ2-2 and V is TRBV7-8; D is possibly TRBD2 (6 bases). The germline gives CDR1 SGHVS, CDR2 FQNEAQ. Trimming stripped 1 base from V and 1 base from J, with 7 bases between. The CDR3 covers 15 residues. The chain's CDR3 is CASSLVGGNTGELFF. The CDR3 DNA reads TGTGCCAGCAGCTTAGTGGGGGGGAACACCGGGGAGCTGTTTTTT.

The CDR3 sequence: CASSLAGKGTTNEKLFF. The DNA of the CDR3 is TGTGCCAGCAGCTTGGCAGGGAAGGGGACAACTAATGAAAAACTGTTTTTT. This sequence joins TRBV7-8 and TRBJ1-4; perhaps TRBD1 as D (5 bases). Germline CDR1 SGHVS, CDR2 FQNEAQ. The CDR3 has 17 residues. The V and J ends lost 3 bases and 0 bases respectively, with 14 bases between them.

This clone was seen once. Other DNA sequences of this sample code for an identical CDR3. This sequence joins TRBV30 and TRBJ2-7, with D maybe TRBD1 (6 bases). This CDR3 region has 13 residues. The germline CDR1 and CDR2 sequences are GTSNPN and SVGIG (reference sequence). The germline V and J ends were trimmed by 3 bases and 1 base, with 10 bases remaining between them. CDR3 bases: TGTGCCTGGAGCCGGGACAAGTCCTACGAGCAGTACTTC. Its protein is CAWSRDKSYEQYF.

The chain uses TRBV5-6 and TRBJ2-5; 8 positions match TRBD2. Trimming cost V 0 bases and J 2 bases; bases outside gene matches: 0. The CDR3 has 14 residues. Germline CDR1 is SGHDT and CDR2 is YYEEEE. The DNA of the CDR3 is TGTGCCAGCAGCTTGGGCGGGGGGCAAGAGACCCAGTACTTC. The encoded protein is CASSLGGGQETQYF.

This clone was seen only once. The CDR3 DNA sequence: TGTGCCAGCAGCTTGACCGGGACAGGGGGACGTGAAGCTTTCTTT. Protein product: CASSLTGTGGREAFF. The chain has TRBV5-6 and TRBJ1-1, with 11 bases fitting TRBD1. This CDR3 region has 15 residues. CDR1 and CDR2 (germline): SGHDT, YYEEEE. The V gene end was trimmed by 1 base and the J gene end by 7 bases; junction bases not matched to a gene: 6. Variable domain in full (rest from reference TRBV5-6 and TRBJ1-1): DAGVTQSPTHLIKTRGQQVTLRCSPKSGHDTVSWYQQALGQGPQFIFQYYEEEERQRGNFPDRFSGHQFPNYSSELNVNALLLGDSALYLCASSLTGTGGREAFFGQGTRLTVV.

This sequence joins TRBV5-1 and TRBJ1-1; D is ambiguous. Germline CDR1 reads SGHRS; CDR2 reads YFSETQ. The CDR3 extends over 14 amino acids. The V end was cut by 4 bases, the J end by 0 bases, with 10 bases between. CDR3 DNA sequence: TGCGCCAGCAGCCAGGACGGGATGAACACTGAAGCTTTCTTT. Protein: CASSQDGMNTEAFF.

Written as DNA, the CDR3 is TGCGCCAGCAGGCCACCGGGTGCTAGCTCCTATAATTCACCCCTCCACTTT. Translation: CASRPPGASSYNSPLHF. V gene TRBV10-2 combines with J gene TRBJ1-6; D unresolved. V lost 6 bases and J lost 0, with 15 bases in between. Germline CDR1 and CDR2: WSHSY and SAAADI. This CDR3 region has 17 residues.

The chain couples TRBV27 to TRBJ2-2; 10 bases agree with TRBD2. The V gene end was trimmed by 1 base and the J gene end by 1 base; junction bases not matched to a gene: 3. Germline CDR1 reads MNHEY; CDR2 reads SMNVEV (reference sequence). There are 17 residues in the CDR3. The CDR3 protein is CASSLWLAGVNTGELFF. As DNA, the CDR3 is TGTGCCAGCAGTTTATGGCTAGCGGGGGTGAACACCGGGGAGCTGTTTTTT.

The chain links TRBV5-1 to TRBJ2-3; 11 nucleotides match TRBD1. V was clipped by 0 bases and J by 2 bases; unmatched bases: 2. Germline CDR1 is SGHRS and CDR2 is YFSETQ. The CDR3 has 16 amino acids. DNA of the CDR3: TGCGCCAGCAGCTTGGCGGGACAGGGGGACACAGATACGCAGTATTTT. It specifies CASSLAGQGDTDTQYF.

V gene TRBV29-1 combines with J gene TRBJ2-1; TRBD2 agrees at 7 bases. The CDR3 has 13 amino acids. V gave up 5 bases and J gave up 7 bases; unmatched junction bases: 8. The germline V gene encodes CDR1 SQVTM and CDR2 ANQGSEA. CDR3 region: CSVITSDWNEQFF. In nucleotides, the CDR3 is TGCAGCGTTATAACTAGCGATTGGAATGAGCAGTTCTTC.